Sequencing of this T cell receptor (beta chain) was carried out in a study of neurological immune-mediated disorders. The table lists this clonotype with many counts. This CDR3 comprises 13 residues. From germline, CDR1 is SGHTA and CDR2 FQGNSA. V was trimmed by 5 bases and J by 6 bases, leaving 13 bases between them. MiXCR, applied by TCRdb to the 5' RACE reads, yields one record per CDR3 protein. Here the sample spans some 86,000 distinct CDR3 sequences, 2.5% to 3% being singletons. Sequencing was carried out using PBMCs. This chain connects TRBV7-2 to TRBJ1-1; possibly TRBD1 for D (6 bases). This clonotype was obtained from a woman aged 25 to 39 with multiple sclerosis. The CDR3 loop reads CASSTYRDPEAFF. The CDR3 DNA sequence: TGTGCCAGCAGCACCTACAGGGACCCTGAAGCTTTCTTT.